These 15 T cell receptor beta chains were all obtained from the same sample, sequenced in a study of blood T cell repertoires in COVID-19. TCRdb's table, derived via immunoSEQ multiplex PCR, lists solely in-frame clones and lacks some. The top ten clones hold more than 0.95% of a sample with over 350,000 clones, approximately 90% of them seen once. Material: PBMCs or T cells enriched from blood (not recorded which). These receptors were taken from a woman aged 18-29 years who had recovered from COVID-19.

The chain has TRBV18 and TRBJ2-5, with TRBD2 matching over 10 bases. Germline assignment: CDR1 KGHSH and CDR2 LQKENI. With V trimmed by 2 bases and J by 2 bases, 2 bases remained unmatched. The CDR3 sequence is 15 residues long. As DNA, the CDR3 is TGTGCCAGCTCACCAGGAGCGGGGGGGCAAGAGACCCAGTACTTC. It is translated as CASSPGAGGQETQYF. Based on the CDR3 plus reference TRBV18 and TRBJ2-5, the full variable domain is NAGVMQNPRHLVRRRGQEARLRCSPMKGHSHVYWYRQLPEEGLKFMVYLQKENIIDESGMPKERFSAEFPKEGPSILRIQQVVRGDSAAYFCASSPGAGGQETQYFGPGTRLLVL.

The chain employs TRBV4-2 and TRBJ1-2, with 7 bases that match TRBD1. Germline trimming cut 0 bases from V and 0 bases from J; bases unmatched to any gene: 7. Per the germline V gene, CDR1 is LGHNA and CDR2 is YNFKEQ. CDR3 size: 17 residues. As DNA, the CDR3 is TGTGCCAGCAGCCAAGAAGGAGGGGGCCTGTCTAACTATGGCTACACCTTC. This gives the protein CASSQEGGGLSNYGYTF.

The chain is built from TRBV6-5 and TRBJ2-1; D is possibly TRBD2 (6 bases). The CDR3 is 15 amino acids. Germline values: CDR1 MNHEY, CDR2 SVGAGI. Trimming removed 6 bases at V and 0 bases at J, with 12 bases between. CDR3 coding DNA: TGTGCCAGCAGATGGGACTTCCTCTCCTACAATGAGCAGTTCTTC. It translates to CASRWDFLSYNEQFF.

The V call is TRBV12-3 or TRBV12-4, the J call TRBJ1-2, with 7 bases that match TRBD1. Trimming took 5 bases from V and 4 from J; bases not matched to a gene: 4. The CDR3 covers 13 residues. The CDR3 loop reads CASSTQGPYGYTF. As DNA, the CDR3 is TGTGCCAGCAGTACACAGGGGCCCTATGGCTACACCTTC.

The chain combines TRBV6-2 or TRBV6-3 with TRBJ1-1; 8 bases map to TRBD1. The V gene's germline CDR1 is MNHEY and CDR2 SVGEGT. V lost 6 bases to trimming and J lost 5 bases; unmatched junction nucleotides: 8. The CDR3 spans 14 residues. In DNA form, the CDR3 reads TGTGCCAGCAGCCGCGGGACAGGATTAACTGAAGCTTTCTTT. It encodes CASSRGTGLTEAFF.

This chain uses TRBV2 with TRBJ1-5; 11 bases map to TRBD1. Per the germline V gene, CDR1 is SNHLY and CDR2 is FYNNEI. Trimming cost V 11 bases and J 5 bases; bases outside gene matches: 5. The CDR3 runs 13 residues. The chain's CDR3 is CASRDRGYQPQHF. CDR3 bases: TGTGCCTCCAGGGACAGGGGGTATCAGCCCCAGCATTTT.

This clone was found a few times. CDR3 DNA: TGCGCCAGCAGCTTGTATGGGGAGGGAGAGACCCAGTACTTC. Its protein product is CASSLYGEGETQYF. The V and J genes are TRBV5-1 and TRBJ2-5, with TRBD2 identical over 7 bases. CDR3 size: 14 residues. Per the germline V gene, CDR1 is SGHRS and CDR2 is YFSETQ. V lost 1 base and J lost 4; bases outside the gene matches: 4.

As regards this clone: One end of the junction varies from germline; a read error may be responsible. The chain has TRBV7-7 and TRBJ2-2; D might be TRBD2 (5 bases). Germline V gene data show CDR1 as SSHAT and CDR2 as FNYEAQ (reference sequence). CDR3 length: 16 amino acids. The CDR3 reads CASSPRSGPNTGELFF. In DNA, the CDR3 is TGTGCTAGCAGCCCTCGAAGCGGTCCGAACACCGGGGAGCTGTTTTTT.

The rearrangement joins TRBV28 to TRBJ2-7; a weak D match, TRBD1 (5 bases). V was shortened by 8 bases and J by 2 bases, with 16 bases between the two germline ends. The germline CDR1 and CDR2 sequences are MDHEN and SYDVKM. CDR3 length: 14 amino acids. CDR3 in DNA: TGTGCCAGCGATTCCCAGGGCTCCCCCTACGAGCAGTACTTC. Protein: CASDSQGSPYEQYF.

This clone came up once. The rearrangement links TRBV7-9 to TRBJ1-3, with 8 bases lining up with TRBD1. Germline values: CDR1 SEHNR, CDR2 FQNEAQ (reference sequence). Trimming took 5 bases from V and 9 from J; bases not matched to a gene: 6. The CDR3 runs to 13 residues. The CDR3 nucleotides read TGTGCCAGCAGCCACGGACAGGGATCCACCATATATTTT. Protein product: CASSHGQGSTIYF.

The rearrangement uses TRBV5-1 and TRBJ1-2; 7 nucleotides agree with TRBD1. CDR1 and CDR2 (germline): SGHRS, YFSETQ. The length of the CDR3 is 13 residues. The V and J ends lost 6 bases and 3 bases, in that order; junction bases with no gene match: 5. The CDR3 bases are TGCGCCAGCACCCTCCAGGGGGACTATGGCTACACCTTC. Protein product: CASTLQGDYGYTF.

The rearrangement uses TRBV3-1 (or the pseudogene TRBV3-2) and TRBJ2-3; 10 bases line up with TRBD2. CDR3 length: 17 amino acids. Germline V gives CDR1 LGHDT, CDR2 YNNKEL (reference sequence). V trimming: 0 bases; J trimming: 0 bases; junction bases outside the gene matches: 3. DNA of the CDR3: TGTGCCAGCAGCCAAGAAACACTAGCGGGGAGCACAGATACGCAGTATTTT. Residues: CASSQETLAGSTDTQYF.

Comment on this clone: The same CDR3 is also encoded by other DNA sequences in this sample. The CDR3 nucleotides are TGTGCCAGCAGGCAAGCGACAGGTGCTTCCCTTCTTGCCGAGCAGTACTTC. Translating gives CASRQATGASLLAEQYF. V gene TRBV2 combines with J gene TRBJ2-7; tentative D call: TRBD1 (6 bases). The CDR3 contains 17 residues. V gave up 6 bases and J gave up 6 bases, with 27 bases separating them. Germline values: CDR1 SNHLY, CDR2 FYNNEI. Together with reference TRBV2 and TRBJ2-7, the CDR3 gives the full variable domain: EPEVTQTPSHQVTQMGQEVILRCVPISNHLYFYWYRQILGQKVEFLVSFYNNEISEKSEIFDDQFSVERPDGSNFTLKIRSTKLEDSAMYFCASRQATGASLLAEQYFGPGTRLTVT.

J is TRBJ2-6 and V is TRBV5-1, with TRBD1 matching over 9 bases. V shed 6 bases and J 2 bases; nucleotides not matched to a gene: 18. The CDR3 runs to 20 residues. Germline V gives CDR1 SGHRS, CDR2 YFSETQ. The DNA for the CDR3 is TGCGCCAGCACGCCGACCACCGGGACAGGGAAAGGTACTGGGGCCAACGTCCTGACTTTC. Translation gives CASTPTTGTGKGTGANVLTF.

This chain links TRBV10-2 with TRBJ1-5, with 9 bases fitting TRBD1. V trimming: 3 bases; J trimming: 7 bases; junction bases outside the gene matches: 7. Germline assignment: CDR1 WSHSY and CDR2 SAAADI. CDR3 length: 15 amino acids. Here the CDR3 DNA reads TGCGCCAGCAGTGAATCGGGACAGGGTACGCAGCCCCAGCATTTT. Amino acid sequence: CASSESGQGTQPQHF.